This T cell receptor beta chain was captured by sequencing in a study of OX40 agonist ivuxolimab in advanced cancers. Study-wide background: Patients received intravenous ivuxolimab every 2 weeks at 0.01 to 10 mg/kg. From about 23 to 85 years was the age range, with a mean of 60 years, and about 83% were male.

Sequencing was performed with immunoSEQ multiplex PCR; in TCRdb, only in-frame clones are kept and a portion is missing. The sample holds roughly 45,000 clones; about 90% are singletons and the top ten take approximately 3.2%. V was cut by 4 bases and J by 5 bases, with 19 bases left in between. This CDR3 region has 15 residues. The germline CDR1 and CDR2 sequences are SGHNT and YYREEE (reference sequence). Notes on this clone: Its specificity is unknown.

Study-level points and caveats: Antigen specificity remained undetermined for the expanded peripheral T cells. At 0.1 to 3.0 mg/kg and by week 6, clonal expansion occurred in CD4+ and CD8+ blood T cells.

This chain joins TRBV5-4 and TRBJ2-7; possible D gene TRBD1, 6 bases. The clonotype comes from an adult with an advanced solid tumor such as melanoma, head and neck, liver or kidney cancer. Sample: CD4+ or CD8+ T cells sorted from blood, taken in a trial of the OX40 agonist ivuxolimab. The CDR3 DNA reads as TGTGCCAGCAGCCCTGGGACAACGAGAAAGAACGAGCAGTACTTC. Protein: CASSPGTTRKNEQYF. Looking up the rest from reference TRBV5-4 and TRBJ2-7 gives the full variable domain: ETGVTQSPTHLIKTRGQQVTLRCSSQSGHNTVSWYQQALGQGPQFIFQYYREEENGRGNFPPRFSGLQFPNYSSELNVNALELDDSALYLCASSPGTTRKNEQYFGPGTRLTVT.